This T cell receptor beta chain stems from a study of OX40 agonist ivuxolimab in advanced cancers. Whole-study context: Ivuxolimab was administered intravenously to patients at 0.01 to 10 mg/kg every 2 weeks.

Profiling relied on immunoSEQ multiplex PCR, and the TCRdb table lists in-frame clones only, not all of them. This table has approximately 74,000 clones, over 60% appearing once. For this clone: Its antigen is unidentified.

Germline V gene data show CDR1 as SEHNR and CDR2 as FQNEAQ (reference sequence). Trimming removed 4 bases from V and 4 bases from J; junction bases left unmatched: 12. CDR3 length: 17 amino acids. Study-level findings and limits: Both CD4+ and CD8+ T cell populations in blood had undergone clonal expansion by week 6 at 0.1 to 3.0 mg/kg. Clonal expansion was among the lowest in partial responders at 0.1-3.0 mg/kg, especially CD8+.

This sequence was found in an adult with an advanced solid tumor such as melanoma, head and neck, liver or kidney cancer. This chain links TRBV7-9 with TRBJ1-4, with 7 bases aligning to TRBD1. Sequences were derived from CD4+ or CD8+ T cells sorted from blood, sampled in a trial of the OX40 agonist ivuxolimab. CDR3 nucleotides: TGTGCCAGCAGCTCCCTCCGAATGGGGACAGTTAATGAAAAACTGTTTTTT. Amino acids: CASSSLRMGTVNEKLFF.